This is a list of T cell receptor beta chains from one sample in a study of blood T cell repertoires in COVID-19. Assay: immunoSEQ multiplex PCR; the TCRdb copy retains only in-frame clones and omits some. The data show roughly 100,000 clones, with around 80% seen just once and 20% to 25% held by the top ten. The sequencing sample was made of peripheral blood. Source of these receptors: a man between 65 and 85 years old with active or convalescent COVID-19. CDR3s include the opening cysteine and the closing phenylalanine or tryptophan. A D gene is named only where the DNA matches it firmly. Not all rows give a size; the values are once, few, many and, for expanded clones, a class.

J: TRBJ1-6; D: TRBD1; size: .; length: 15; V: TRBV19; DNA: TGTGCCAGTAGTCTGTACCGGGACAGGGCTTCACCCCTCCACTTT; CDR3: CASSLYRDRASPLHF
J: TRBJ1-4; D: TRBD1; size: .; length: 17; V: TRBV5-1; DNA: TGCGCCAGCAGCTCGGGACAGACTATCGCAACTAATGAAAAACTGTTTTTT; CDR3: CASSSGQTIATNEKLFF
J: TRBJ1-2; D: .; size: .; length: 13; V: TRBV10-1; DNA: TGCGCCAGCAGTGGGACACTTAACTATGGCTACACCTTC; CDR3: CASSGTLNYGYTF
J: TRBJ2-7; D: TRBD2; size: .; length: 15; V: TRBV5-6; DNA: TGTGCCAGCAGCAACCTAGCGGGAGGAATTGACGAGCAGTACTTC; CDR3: CASSNLAGGIDEQYF
J: TRBJ2-7; D: TRBD2; size: few; length: 15; V: TRBV6-5; DNA: TGTGCCAGCAGTTACTCCGCGGGGAGGGCCCACGAGCAGTACTTC; CDR3: CASSYSAGRAHEQYF
J: TRBJ2-3; D: .; size: .; length: 14; V: TRBV18; DNA: TGTGCCAGCGCCCCCCGGGGAGAGGCGGATACGCAGTATTTT; CDR3: CASAPRGEADTQYF
J: TRBJ2-7; D: TRBD2; size: .; length: 16; V: TRBV5-1; DNA: TGCGCCAGCAGCCCGAGACTAGCCGAAGAAGGCCACGAGCAGTACTTC; CDR3: CASSPRLAEEGHEQYF
J: TRBJ1-3; D: .; size: .; length: 15; V: TRBV5-6; DNA: TGTGCCAGCAGCTTGGACTGGTCCGTTGGAAACACCATATATTTT; CDR3: CASSLDWSVGNTIYF
J: TRBJ2-6; D: .; size: .; length: 15; V: TRBV5-4; DNA: TGTGCCAGCAGTAGCCCAGGGGCTGGGGCCAACGTCCTGACTTTC; CDR3: CASSSPGAGANVLTF
J: TRBJ2-1; D: .; size: .; length: 13; V: TRBV6-5; DNA: TGTGCCAGCATTGGGCAAACCTACAATGAGCAGTTCTTC; CDR3: CASIGQTYNEQFF
J: TRBJ2-7; D: TRBD1; size: .; length: 14; V: TRBV27; DNA: TGTGCCAGCAGTTCGGGGACAGCGGCCTACGAGCAGTACTTC; CDR3: CASSSGTAAYEQYF
J: TRBJ1-3; D: .; size: .; length: 15; V: TRBV4-1; DNA: TGCGCCAGCAGCCGCACGCAGGGAGGCGGAAACACCATATATTTT; CDR3: CASSRTQGGGNTIYF
J: TRBJ1-3; D: .; size: .; length: 16; V: TRBV10-3; DNA: TGTGCCATCAGTGGGAGTGCGTCATCCTCTGGAAACACCATATATTTT; CDR3: CAISGSASSSGNTIYF
J: TRBJ1-1; D: .; size: .; length: 15; V: TRBV7-9; DNA: TGTGCCAGCAGCTTAGCGCGAGGCCAGAACACTGAAGCTTTCTTT; CDR3: CASSLARGQNTEAFF
J: TRBJ2-2; D: .; size: .; length: 14; V: TRBV5-1; DNA: TGCGCCAGCTCCACGGGACATGGCACCGGGGAGCTGTTTTTT; CDR3: CASSTGHGTGELFF
J: TRBJ2-1; D: .; size: once; length: 13; V: TRBV7-9; DNA: TGTGCCAGCACCTCAGACCGTAACGGGGAGCAGTTCTTC; CDR3: CASTSDRNGEQFF
J: TRBJ1-3; D: .; size: .; length: 16; V: TRBV6-1; DNA: TGTGCCAGCAGTGAATCACTTCTCCTCGGTGGAAACACCATATATTTT; CDR3: CASSESLLLGGNTIYF
J: TRBJ1-5; D: .; size: .; length: 13; V: TRBV19; DNA: TGTGCCAGTAGTGCCCAGGGAAAACAGCCCCAGCATTTT; CDR3: CASSAQGKQPQHF
J: TRBJ2-3; D: .; size: .; length: 14; V: TRBV10-2; DNA: TGCGCCAGCAGTGAGAGAACTACCACAGATACGCAGTATTTT; CDR3: CASSERTTTDTQYF
J: TRBJ2-1; D: .; size: few; length: 15; V: TRBV9; DNA: TGTGCCAGCAGCATCTCTAGCGAATCCTACAATGAGCAGTTCTTC; CDR3: CASSISSESYNEQFF
J: TRBJ2-7; D: .; size: .; length: 12; V: TRBV6-5; DNA: TGTGCCAGCACTACCCTTTTTTACGAGCAGTACTTC; CDR3: CASTTLFYEQYF
J: TRBJ1-3; D: .; size: .; length: 14; V: TRBV25-1; DNA: TGTGCCAGCAGTGAACCCACAGGGCCCCGGGCCATATATTTT; CDR3: CASSEPTGPRAIYF